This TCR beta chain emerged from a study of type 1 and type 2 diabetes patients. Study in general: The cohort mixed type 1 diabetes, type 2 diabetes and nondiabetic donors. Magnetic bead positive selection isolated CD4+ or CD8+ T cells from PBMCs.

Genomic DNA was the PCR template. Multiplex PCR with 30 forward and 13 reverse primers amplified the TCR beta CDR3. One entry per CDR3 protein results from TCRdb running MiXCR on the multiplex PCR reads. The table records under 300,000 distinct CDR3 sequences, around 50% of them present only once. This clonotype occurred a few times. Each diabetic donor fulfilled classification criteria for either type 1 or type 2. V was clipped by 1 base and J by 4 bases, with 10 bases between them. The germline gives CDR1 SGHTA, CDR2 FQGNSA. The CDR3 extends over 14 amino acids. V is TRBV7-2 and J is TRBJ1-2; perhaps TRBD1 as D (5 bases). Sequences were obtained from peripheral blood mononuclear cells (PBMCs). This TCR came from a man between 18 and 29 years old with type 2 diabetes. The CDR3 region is CASSLESGSYGYTF. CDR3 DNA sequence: TGTGCCAGCAGCTTAGAGTCAGGGTCCTATGGCTACACCTTC.